This T cell receptor beta chain stems from a study of T cells in Graves' hyperthyroidism and ophthalmopathy. The TCR beta CDR3 regions underwent amplification using RNA transcripts as the source. HTBI primers were used for first-round RT-PCR of the TCR CDR3. TCRdb re-analysed the multiplex PCR reads in MiXCR, keeping a single row per CDR3 protein. The sample lists approximately 400,000 distinct CDR3 sequences; 25% were seen once. The CDR3 spans 13 residues. V lost 3 bases to trimming and J lost 7 bases, with 13 bases between them. Using 10 ml of fresh peripheral blood, PBMCs were prepared. This clonotype has more than one count but fewer than ten. Its antigen is still unknown. Study outcomes and limitations: Most clonotypes expanded in thyroid above 0.001 were likewise present in blood.

V usage is TRBV12-3 or TRBV12-4 and J usage is TRBJ2-7; no clear D. What was sequenced was blood. The receptor was derived from a man aged 45-65 years with Graves' hyperthyroidism. This CDR3 is CASSFGVLGEQYF. Here the CDR3 DNA reads TGTGCCAGCAGTTTTGGAGTTTTGGGGGAGCAGTACTTC.